This T cell receptor beta chain was profiled in a study of blood T cell repertoires in COVID-19. Study-wide background: Sources were T cells, B-cell-depleted T cells, or PBMCs; the material itself was cDNA or gDNA.

Methods used by the authors: It was from reference gene primer amplification that nucleated cell counts were estimated. Sequenced by immunoSEQ multiplex PCR; TCRdb stores in-frame clones only, minus some. V and J calls and clone size are as listed in that table; D and trimming were resolved from the DNA. The sample includes some 70,000 clones, about 85% seen only once; the top ten take 2.5% to 3.5%. The germline V gene has CDR1 SGHDT and CDR2 YYEEEE. The CDR3 has 17 amino acids. V lost 3 bases, J lost 0 bases, and 16 bases lay in between. This TCR was sampled from a man older than 75 with acute or convalescent COVID-19. Sample: peripheral blood. The chain links TRBV5-6 to TRBJ1-3, with D tentatively TRBD1 (5 bases). CDR3 DNA sequence: TGTGCCAGCAGCTGGAGGGTCAGGGAAGGCTCTGGAAACACCATATATTTT. It translates to CASSWRVREGSGNTIYF.